This T cell receptor (beta chain) was sequenced during a study of blood T cell repertoires in COVID-19. Study-wide background: Acute and convalescent COVID-19 specimens originated in the United States, Italy and Spain.

CDR1 and CDR2 (germline): SGHTA, FQGNSA. The CDR3 length is 17 residues. Trimming at V came to 2 bases and at J to 4 bases, leaving 11 bases not matched to a gene. Repertoires were generated with immunoSEQ multiplex PCR, while TCRdb's copy carries only in-frame clones and drops some. Of about 260,000 clones in the sample, around 89% are singletons; the top ten hold under 2.5%. Residents of about two dozen US areas, aged roughly 18 to 89 years, made up the participants. This sequence originates from a woman under 30 who had recovered from COVID-19. The chain joins TRBV7-2 to TRBJ2-5; the match to TRBD2 covers 9 bases. Sequences were obtained from PBMCs or T cells enriched from blood (not recorded which). The CDR3 region is CASSLLAGPGVGETQYF. The DNA for the CDR3 is TGTGCCAGCAGCTTACTAGCGGGGCCTGGGGTGGGAGAGACCCAGTACTTC.